This is a list of T cell receptor beta chains from one sample in a study of OX40 agonist ivuxolimab in advanced cancers. Produced via immunoSEQ multiplex PCR; TCRdb's table is partial and in-frame only. Among under 20,000 clones, about four fifths were seen once, and the ten largest hold 25% to 40%. The sample here was CD4+ or CD8+ T cells sorted from blood, taken in a trial of the OX40 agonist ivuxolimab. These receptor sequences come from an adult with an advanced solid tumor such as melanoma, head and neck, liver or kidney cancer. Each CDR3 is given with its conserved first and last residue. D genes are given only for firm matches. Size tells how often a clone was seen (once, few, many) or the class of an expanded clone, and some rows leave it out.

v_gene,j_gene,d_gene,abundance,CDR3nt,CDR3aa
TRBV27,TRBJ2-2,-,-,TGTGCCAGCAGTTTAGGACTCGGGCCCGCGAACACCGGGGAGCTGTTTTTT,CASSLGLGPANTGELFF
TRBV6-5,TRBJ1-2,-,once,TGTGCCAGCGGGGGGCAGGCGGCTAACTATGGCTACACCTTC,CASGGQAANYGYTF
TRBV12-5,TRBJ2-7,-,-,TGTGCTAGCGCCAGGGACCTCTACGAGCAGTACTTC,CASARDLYEQYF
TRBV7-3,TRBJ2-3,-,-,TGTGCCAGCAGCTTAATGGCGGCTAGCACAGATACGCAGTATTTT,CASSLMAASTDTQYF
TRBV19,TRBJ1-6,-,-,TGTGCCAGTAGTATGGCCCCGGGGGCGCATCATTCACCCCTCCACTTT,CASSMAPGAHHSPLHF
TRBV9,TRBJ1-1,-,-,TGTGCCAGCAGCGTAGGCAGGTTGAACACTGAAGCTTTCTTT,CASSVGRLNTEAFF
TRBV9,TRBJ1-1,-,many,TGTGCCAGCAGCGTAGACGGCGGTGGCACTGAAGCTTTCTTT,CASSVDGGGTEAFF
TRBV4-1,TRBJ1-1,-,-,TGCGCCAGCAGCCAAGGGGGACATTTACGAAACACTGAAGCTTTCTTT,CASSQGGHLRNTEAFF
TRBV27,TRBJ2-1,-,-,TGTGCCAGCAGTTTATCGTTGGGTTATGAGCAGTTCTTC,CASSLSLGYEQFF
TRBV28,TRBJ2-7,TRBD1,-,TGTGCCAGCAGGGCCGACAGGGGGCTCTACGAGCAGTACTTC,CASRADRGLYEQYF
TRBV5-4,TRBJ2-2,-,-,TGTGCCAGCATGGGTAGCGGTAACACCGGGGAGCTGTTTTTT,CASMGSGNTGELFF
TRBV5-6,TRBJ2-7,-,-,TGTGCCAGCAGCGTTGGCAGGGGAGGATACGAGCAGTACTTC,CASSVGRGGYEQYF
TRBV6-5,TRBJ1-1,-,few,TGTGCCAGCAGTTACTCCGCAGGGTGGGAAACTGAAGCTTTCTTT,CASSYSAGWETEAFF
TRBV4-3,TRBJ1-2,TRBD1,few,TGCGCCAGCAGCCAAGATACGGGAGGGAGGGACAGCCTTTTTTCTACCTATGGCTACACCTTC,CASSQDTGGRDSLFSTYGYTF
TRBV29-1,TRBJ2-1,TRBD2,-,TGCAGCGCCATGGGACTAGCGGGGCCCTCCTACAATGAGCAGTTCTTC,CSAMGLAGPSYNEQFF
TRBV5-1,TRBJ1-5,-,few,TGCGCCAGCAGCCCCACGGGCGGTGGGAATCAGCCCCAGCATTTT,CASSPTGGGNQPQHF
TRBV27,TRBJ1-2,-,few,TGTGCCAGCAGCTTAAGTCGTAGTAACTATGGCTACACCTTC,CASSLSRSNYGYTF
TRBV30,TRBJ1-3,-,-,TGTGCCTGGTGGACCGACAGGGGAAACACCATATATTTT,CAWWTDRGNTIYF